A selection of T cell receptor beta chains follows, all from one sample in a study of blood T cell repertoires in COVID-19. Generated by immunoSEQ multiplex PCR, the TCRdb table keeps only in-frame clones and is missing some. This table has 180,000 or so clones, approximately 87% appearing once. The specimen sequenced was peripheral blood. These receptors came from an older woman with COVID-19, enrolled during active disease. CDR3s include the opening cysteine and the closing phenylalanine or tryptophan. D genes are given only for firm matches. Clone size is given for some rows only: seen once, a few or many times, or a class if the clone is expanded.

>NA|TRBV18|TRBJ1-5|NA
TGTGCCAGCTCACCATCTCAGGGAAGGAGTCATCAGCCCCAGCATTTT
CASSPSQGRSHQPQHF
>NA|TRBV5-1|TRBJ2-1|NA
TGCGCCAGCAGCTTGGCCAATCGAGGGTTTCTGTTCTTC
CASSLANRGFLFF
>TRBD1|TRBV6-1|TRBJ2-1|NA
TGTGCCAGCAGTGACCAGGACAGGGGAGGGAATGAGCAGTTCTTC
CASSDQDRGGNEQFF
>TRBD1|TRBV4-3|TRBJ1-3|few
TGCGCCAGCAGCCAAGTCGCGGGGGACAGGGCTGGAAACACCATATATTTT
CASSQVAGDRAGNTIYF
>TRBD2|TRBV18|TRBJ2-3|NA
TGTGCCAGCTCACCAACTAGCGGGAGTGATACGCAGTATTTT
CASSPTSGSDTQYF
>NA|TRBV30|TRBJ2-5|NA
TGTGCCTGGAGCACCTGGAGCGGAACAACGGGGTCCCAGTACTTC
CAWSTWSGTTGSQYF
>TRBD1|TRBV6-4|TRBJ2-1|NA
TGTGCCAGCAGTGACCGGACAGGGGGCAGTGAGCAGTTCTTC
CASSDRTGGSEQFF
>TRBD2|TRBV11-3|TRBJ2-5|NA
TGTGCCAGCAGCCCCCCGAAGCGGACTAGCGGGAGGGCGGCAGAGACCCAGTACTTC
CASSPPKRTSGRAAETQYF
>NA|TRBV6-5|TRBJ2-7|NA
TGTGCCAGCAGTTACTGGGGGGATCCCCCCCACGAGCAGTACTTC
CASSYWGDPPHEQYF
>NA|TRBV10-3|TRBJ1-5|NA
TGTGCCATCAGTGGAGTGATTAGCAATCAGCCCCAGCATTTT
CAISGVISNQPQHF
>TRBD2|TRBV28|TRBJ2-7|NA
TGTGCCAGCAGTTCCGGGACTAGCGGGAAGGAGTACTTC
CASSSGTSGKEYF
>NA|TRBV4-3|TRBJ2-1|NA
TGCGCCAGCAGCCAAGAAGGCCAGGGCTACAATGAGCAGTTCTTC
CASSQEGQGYNEQFF
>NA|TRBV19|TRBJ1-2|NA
TGTGCCAGTAGTATAGGGGGAGCGAACTATGGCTACACCTTC
CASSIGGANYGYTF
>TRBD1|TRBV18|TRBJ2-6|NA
TGTGCCAGCTGCCGTCTAGGTCCCTTCGGGACAGGGGCTGGGGCCAACGTCCTGACTTTC
CASCRLGPFGTGAGANVLTF
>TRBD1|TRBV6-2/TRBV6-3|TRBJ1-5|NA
TGTGCCAGCAGTGACAGGGGTTTGCCCAATCAGCCCCAGCATTTT
CASSDRGLPNQPQHF
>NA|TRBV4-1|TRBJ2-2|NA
TGCGCCAGCAGCCAGGACGGACTGATAAACACCGGGGAGCTGTTTTTT
CASSQDGLINTGELFF
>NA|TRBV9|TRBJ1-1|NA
TGTGCCAGCAGCGTCCGGGACAAGACCCTATTGAACACTGAAGCTTTCTTT
CASSVRDKTLLNTEAFF
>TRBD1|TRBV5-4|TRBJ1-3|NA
TGTGCCAGCAGCTTTGACAGGGGCCACTCTGGAAACACCATATATTTT
CASSFDRGHSGNTIYF
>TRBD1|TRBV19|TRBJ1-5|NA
TGTGCCAGTAGTAGGGAAGCCAGGGGGACCGTCAATCAGCCCCAGCATTTT
CASSREARGTVNQPQHF
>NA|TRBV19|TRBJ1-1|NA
TGTGCCAGTAGCCCGACAAAAACCATGAACACTGAAGCTTTCTTT
CASSPTKTMNTEAFF
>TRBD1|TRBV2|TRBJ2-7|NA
TGTGCCAGCAGTGCGGGACAGGGCGTATACGAGCAGTACTTC
CASSAGQGVYEQYF
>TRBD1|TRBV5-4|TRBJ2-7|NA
TGTGCCAGCAGCTTGCAGGGGGCGCGTTACGAGCAGTACTTC
CASSLQGARYEQYF
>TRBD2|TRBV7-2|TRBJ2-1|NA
TGTGCCAGCAGCCTCCTAGCGGGAGGGCCTTCTAATGAGCAGTTCTTC
CASSLLAGGPSNEQFF
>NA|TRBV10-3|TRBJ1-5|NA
TGTGCCATCAGTGACTTCGGGGGACAGCCCCAGCATTTT
CAISDFGGQPQHF
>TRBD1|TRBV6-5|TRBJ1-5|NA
TGTGCCAGCAAGGGACAGGGTGAAGGCAATCAGCCCCAGCATTTT
CASKGQGEGNQPQHF
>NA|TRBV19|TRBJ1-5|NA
TGTGCCAGTAGTACTGGGGAGACGTTCTATAGCAATCAGCCCCAGCATTTT
CASSTGETFYSNQPQHF
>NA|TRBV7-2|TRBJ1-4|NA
TGTGCCAGCAGCCCCGGGGGGACAAAACTGTTTTTT
CASSPGGTKLFF
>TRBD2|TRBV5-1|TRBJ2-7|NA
TGCGCCAGCAGCTTGGCCCCCGGCGGGGGGGCGCAGAACGAGCAGTACTTC
CASSLAPGGGAQNEQYF
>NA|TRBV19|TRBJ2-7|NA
TGTGCCAGTAGTATAGATCTAGGCAGCACGAGGGAGCAGTACTTC
CASSIDLGSTREQYF
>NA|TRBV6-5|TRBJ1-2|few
TGTGCCAGCAGTTACCGGGGGGGTAGGCTGTATGGCTACACCTTC
CASSYRGGRLYGYTF
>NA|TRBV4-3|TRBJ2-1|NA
TGCGCCAGCAGCCAAGTCCCCCAGGACAATGAGCAGTTCTTC
CASSQVPQDNEQFF
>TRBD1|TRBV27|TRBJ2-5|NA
TGTGCCAGCAGTCCTAGTCCCGGGACAGGGACCCAGTACTTC
CASSPSPGTGTQYF
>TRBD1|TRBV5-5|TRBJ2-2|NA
TGTGCCAGCAGCAGGGACAGCACCGGGGAGCTGTTTTTT
CASSRDSTGELFF
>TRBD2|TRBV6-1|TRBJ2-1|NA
TGTGCCAGCAGTGCCCTAGCGGGAGGGTTCGGTGAGCAGTTCTTC
CASSALAGGFGEQFF
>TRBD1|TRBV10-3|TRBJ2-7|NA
TGTGCCATCAGGCTCGACAGGGAAAGCGGCGAGCAGTACTTC
CAIRLDRESGEQYF
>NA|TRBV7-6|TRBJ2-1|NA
TGTGCCAGCAGCTCACCCTGGGCCCCCGGCAATGAGCAGTTCTTC
CASSSPWAPGNEQFF
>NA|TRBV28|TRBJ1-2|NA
TGTGCCAGCAGTTTAGGGCGCTATGGCTACACCTTC
CASSLGRYGYTF
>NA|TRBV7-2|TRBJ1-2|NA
TGTGCCAGCAGCTATACACTAGTGGGGGGCTACACCTTC
CASSYTLVGGYTF
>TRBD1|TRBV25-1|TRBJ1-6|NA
TGTGCCAGCCTCGACAGGGTTAATTCACCCCTCCACTTT
CASLDRVNSPLHF
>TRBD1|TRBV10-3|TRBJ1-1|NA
TGTGCCACCCGCGGGACAGTTATGAACACTGAAGCTTTCTTT
CATRGTVMNTEAFF
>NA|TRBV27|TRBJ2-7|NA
TGTGCCAGCACCATTAACGGCAGGGCGTCTTCCTACGAGCAGTACTTC
CASTINGRASSYEQYF
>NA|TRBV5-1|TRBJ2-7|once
TGCGCCAGCAGCCCCACGACAGGAACCTTCGAGCAGTACTTC
CASSPTTGTFEQYF
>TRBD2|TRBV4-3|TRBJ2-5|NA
TGCGCCAGCAGCCAGACCGGGACTAGCGGGGCCCCAGAGACCCAGTACTTC
CASSQTGTSGAPETQYF